The 32 T cell receptor beta chains reported below all come from one sample, sequenced in a study of T cell repertoires in cytomegalovirus infection. TCRdb re-derived calls from the reads in MiXCR, one entry per CDR3 protein. This table has roughly 800,000 distinct CDR3 sequences, roughly 28% appearing once. No antigen has been assigned to these receptors. The starting material was cultured CD8+ T cells from PBMCs, obtained from culture after CMV antigen stimulation. The receptors here all came from a human donor in good health (CMV status not recorded). Some clones in this sample may be carry-over from other donors' samples.

This chain links TRBV27 with TRBJ2-7, with D perhaps TRBD1 (6 bases). Trimming removed 2 bases from V and 6 bases from J, with 8 bases in between. Germline V gives CDR1 MNHEY, CDR2 SMNVEV (reference sequence). The CDR3 totals 12 residues. The CDR3 spells CASSLAGVEQYF. Here the CDR3 DNA reads TGTGCCAGCAGTTTAGCAGGGGTCGAGCAGTACTTC.

This clonotype has at least ten counts. The chain combines TRBV7-8 with TRBJ1-1, with unresolved D. The V gene's germline CDR1 is SGHVS and CDR2 FQNEAQ. CDR3 size: 16 residues. Trimming stripped 0 bases from V and 0 bases from J, with 11 bases between. The CDR3 region is CASSLALLGLNTEAFF. DNA of the CDR3: TGTGCCAGCAGCTTAGCATTATTAGGGTTGAACACTGAAGCTTTCTTT.

The chain joins TRBV27 to TRBJ2-1; D might be TRBD1 (5 bases). There are 13 residues in the CDR3. Germline values: CDR1 MNHEY, CDR2 SMNVEV (reference sequence). Trimming stripped 5 bases from V and 9 bases from J, with 14 bases between. The CDR3 spells CASSVTQGAEQFF. The CDR3 region has the DNA TGTGCCAGCAGTGTAACCCAGGGTGCTGAGCAGTTCTTC.

The V gene is TRBV12-3 or TRBV12-4, the J gene TRBJ1-5; TRBD1 might be the D (5 bases). This CDR3 has 13 residues. The ends were cut back, 7 bases at V and 1 base at J, with 8 bases in the middle. CDR3 in DNA: TGTGCCAGCACCGGGGGGAGCAATCAGCCCCAGCATTTT. It codes for CASTGGSNQPQHF.

This chain connects TRBV12-3 or TRBV12-4 to TRBJ1-6, with a tentative D call TRBD1 (6 bases). Between the trimmed V and J ends, which lost 6 bases and 9 bases, there was a span of 15 bases. The CDR3 contains 14 residues. The CDR3 coding sequence is TGTGCCAGCAGCCAAGGGGGGGGCGGTTCACCCCTCCACTTT. It encodes CASSQGGGGSPLHF.

There are a few counts of this clonotype. The V call is TRBV12-3 or TRBV12-4, the J call TRBJ1-2; tentatively, D is TRBD1 (6 bases). This CDR3 has 13 residues. V lost 6 bases and J 4 bases, leaving 12 bases between the germline ends. CDR3 protein: CASSLDSIYGYTF. The DNA of the CDR3 is TGTGCCAGCAGCCTGGACAGCATCTATGGCTACACCTTC.

The chain recombines TRBV5-4 with TRBJ2-7, with TRBD1 as a possible D gene (6 bases). The germline V and J ends were trimmed by 6 bases and 7 bases, with 11 bases remaining between them. The CDR3 is 11 amino acids. Germline CDR1 and CDR2: SGHNT and YYREEE (reference sequence). CDR3 coding DNA: TGTGCCAGCAACGCCGGACAGGAGCAGTACTTC. It specifies CASNAGQEQYF.

This clonotype has only one observation. The chain combines TRBV6-1 with TRBJ1-3, with a tentative D call TRBD1 (6 bases). V lost 7 bases to trimming and J lost 1 base, with 11 bases between them. The CDR3 spans 14 residues. Per the germline V gene, CDR1 is MNHNS and CDR2 is SASEGT. CDR3 coding DNA: TGTGCCAGCATTTCAGGGGATTCTGGAAACACCATATATTTT. Amino acid sequence: CASISGDSGNTIYF.

The table lists this clonotype with a few counts. This chain uses TRBV9 with TRBJ1-1; D remains unclear. Germline loops: CDR1 SGDLS, CDR2 YYNGEE. V gave up 3 bases and J gave up 1 base, with 13 bases separating them. The CDR3 spans 15 residues. CDR3 coding DNA: TGTGCCAGCAGCGCCACACGCGACGGGAACACTGAAGCTTTCTTT. It translates to CASSATRDGNTEAFF.

As concerns this clonotype: At one end, the junction sequence differs from germline, possibly due to a read error. The chain has TRBV7-6 and TRBJ2-2; the match to TRBD2 covers 8 bases. Germline lookup yields CDR1 SGHVS and CDR2 FNYEAQ. There are 16 residues in the CDR3. The CDR3 DNA reads as TGTGCCAACAGCGAGCCGGGGGGGCCGAGCACCGGGGAGCTGTTTTTT. This gives the protein CANSEPGGPSTGELFF.

This sequence joins TRBV11-2 and TRBJ2-2, with D perhaps TRBD1 (6 bases). Germline values: CDR1 SGHAT, CDR2 FQNNGV. The V gene lost 5 bases and the J gene lost 7 bases, with 17 bases spanning the gap. The length of the CDR3 is 15 residues. CDR3 DNA: TGTGCCAGCAGCCCTGGGCAGGGGATGGTCGGGGAGCTGTTTTTT. It codes for CASSPGQGMVGELFF.

The chain has TRBV6-2 or TRBV6-3 and TRBJ2-7; no clear D. Trimming took 0 bases from V and 6 from J, leaving 9 bases between them. CDR3 length: 13 amino acids. Germline V gives CDR1 MNHEY, CDR2 SVGEGT. The CDR3 DNA follows: TGTGCCAGCAGTTACTCGAGTCCATCCGAGCAGTACGTC. Translating gives CASSYSSPSEQYV.

This clonotype was counted ten times or more. Compared with germline, one end of the junction differs, possibly owing to a read error. The chain recombines TRBV7-7 with TRBJ2-2; tentative D call: TRBD1 (5 bases). Per germline, CDR1 SSHAT and CDR2 FNYEAQ (reference sequence). This CDR3 is 16 amino acids long. The CDR3 loop is CASSLDRPGNTGELFF. The DNA for the CDR3 is TGTGCTAGCAGCTTAGACAGACCAGGGAACACCGGGGAGCTGTTTTTT.

There are a few counts of this clonotype. This chain connects TRBV7-2 to TRBJ1-2, with a weak D call TRBD1 (6 bases). The CDR3 covers 18 residues. Germline CDR1 reads SGHTA; CDR2 reads FQGNSA. Between the trimmed V and J ends, which lost 2 bases and 3 bases, there was a span of 22 bases. The CDR3 here is CASSLNKGGPTLDYGYTF. The CDR3 DNA sequence: TGTGCCAGCAGCTTAAATAAAGGGGGACCTACTCTAGACTATGGCTACACCTTC.

The chain recombines TRBV20-1 with TRBJ2-5; no definite D call. Per the germline V gene, CDR1 is DFQATT and CDR2 is SNEGSKA (reference sequence). The CDR3 is 10 residues long. The V gene lost 5 bases and the J gene lost 5 bases, with 6 bases spanning the gap. The CDR3 is CSAPRETQYF. The CDR3 coding sequence is TGCAGTGCTCCCAGGGAGACCCAGTACTTC.

The V and J genes are TRBV6-2 or TRBV6-3 and TRBJ2-3; D is unclear. In germline, CDR1 is MNHEY, CDR2 SVGEGT. The CDR3 is made up of 14 amino acids. V dropped 0 bases and J dropped 4 bases, with 8 bases sitting between them. CDR3 DNA sequence: TGTGCCAGCAGTTACTCGATAGGTGCAGATACGCAGTATTTT. This gives the protein CASSYSIGADTQYF.

In this sample, this clonotype turned up once. V and J are TRBV27 and TRBJ2-3; perhaps TRBD2 as D (7 bases). CDR1 and CDR2 from the germline V gene are MNHEY and SMNVEV (reference sequence). This CDR3 contains 15 residues. V was clipped by 2 bases and J by 6 bases, with 15 bases between them. The CDR3 is CASSLVAGAGDTQYF. The CDR3 DNA is TGTGCCAGCAGTTTAGTGGCGGGGGCAGGTGATACGCAGTATTTT.

J is TRBJ1-6 and V is TRBV7-6; 9 nucleotides match TRBD1. The CDR3 contains 15 residues. Trimming took 3 bases from V and 10 from J; bases not matched to a gene: 7. Germline CDR1 SGHVS, CDR2 FNYEAQ. The CDR3 region has the DNA TGTGCCAGCAGCTTGGCCGACAGGGGGTACTCACCCCTCCACTTT. Protein sequence: CASSLADRGYSPLHF.

This clonotype was seen only a few times. This sequence joins TRBV28 and TRBJ2-7; 11 nucleotides agree with TRBD1. V gave up 2 bases and J gave up 2 bases; unmatched junction bases: 2. Per germline, CDR1 MDHEN and CDR2 SYDVKM. The CDR3 totals 15 residues. The DNA of the CDR3 is TGTGCCAGCAGTTTACCGGGACAGGGGGCCTACGAGCAGTACTTC. Residues: CASSLPGQGAYEQYF. Looking up the rest from reference TRBV28 and TRBJ2-7 gives the full variable domain: DVKVTQSSRYLVKRTGEKVFLECVQDMDHENMFWYRQDPGLGLRLIYFSYDVKMKEKGDIPEGYSVSREKKERFSLILESASTNQTSMYLCASSLPGQGAYEQYFGPGTRLTVT.

The table lists this clonotype with many counts. The rearrangement uses TRBV7-6 and TRBJ2-3, with 8 bases identical to TRBD2. Germline V gene lookup returns CDR1 SGHVS and CDR2 FNYEAQ. The V segment lost 1 base and the J segment 2 bases; nucleotides outside the gene matches: 8. This CDR3 region has 17 residues. DNA for the CDR3: TGTGCCAGCAGCTTAGACTACGGGGGGGATTACACAGATACGCAGTATTTT. Translation: CASSLDYGGDYTDTQYF.

In its sample, this clonotype was seen a few times. V gene TRBV7-9 combines with J gene TRBJ1-3; weak D call: TRBD1 (6 bases). Germline V gives CDR1 SEHNR, CDR2 FQNEAQ (reference sequence). The CDR3 runs to 15 residues. Trimming shortened V by 6 bases and J by 0 bases, and 12 bases separated the two germline ends. This chain's CDR3 is CASRGASNSGNTIYF. The CDR3, as DNA: TGTGCCAGCAGGGGGGCGAGCAACTCTGGAAACACCATATATTTT.

This chain links TRBV4-3 with TRBJ2-3; 8 nucleotides agree with TRBD1. V was clipped by 3 bases and J by 0 bases; unmatched bases: 8. CDR1 is LGHNA and CDR2 is YSLEER in the germline V gene. This CDR3 has 17 amino acids. As DNA, the CDR3 is TGCGCCAGCAGCCAGGCCAGGGGGCGCATAAGCACAGATACGCAGTATTTT. Protein product: CASSQARGRISTDTQYF.

J is TRBJ2-3 and V is TRBV10-2; D is unresolved. Trimming removed 0 bases from V and 2 bases from J, with 9 bases in between. CDR3 length: 15 amino acids. Germline lookup yields CDR1 WSHSY and CDR2 SAAADI. The CDR3 protein is CASSESGSFTDTQYF. CDR3 coding DNA: TGCGCCAGCAGTGAGTCAGGCTCCTTCACAGATACGCAGTATTTT.

V is TRBV20-1 and J is TRBJ2-7; TRBD1 might be the D (6 bases). The ends were cut back, 0 bases at V and 3 bases at J, with 15 bases in the middle. The CDR3 is made up of 15 amino acids. CDR1 and CDR2 (germline): DFQATT, SNEGSKA (reference sequence). The CDR3 bases are TGCAGTGCTAGAGATATAGGACAGATACACTACGAGCAGTACTTC. Protein: CSARDIGQIHYEQYF.

This chain joins TRBV27 and TRBJ2-7, with 9 bases lining up with TRBD1. V lost 5 bases to trimming and J lost 4 bases; unmatched junction nucleotides: 12. This CDR3 region has 16 residues. The germline V gene has CDR1 MNHEY and CDR2 SMNVEV (reference sequence). DNA of the CDR3: TGTGCCAGCAGTGTGGGGTCGGGGACAGGGACGTACGAGCAGTACTTC. Its translation: CASSVGSGTGTYEQYF.

Many counts were recorded for this clonotype. This chain uses TRBV7-8 with TRBJ1-4; no definite D call. Germline assignment: CDR1 SGHVS and CDR2 FQNEAQ. Trimming pared 2 bases from V and 7 bases from J, leaving 8 bases between. CDR3 length: 13 residues. In nucleotides, the CDR3 is TGTGCCAGCAGCTTACCAGCCGGTGAAAAACTGTTTTTT. Its translation: CASSLPAGEKLFF.

This clonotype has only a few counts. This chain links TRBV6-5 with TRBJ1-1; D remains unclear. CDR3 size: 15 residues. Trimming stripped 4 bases from V and 0 bases from J, with 12 bases between. Germline CDR1 reads MNHEY; CDR2 reads SVGAGI. The CDR3 is CASSSRTDLNTEAFF. The CDR3 DNA sequence: TGTGCCAGCAGTTCACGGACGGATTTGAACACTGAAGCTTTCTTT.

This clonotype has only a few counts. This chain's CDR3 is CAISESAPETQYF. CDR3 sequence (DNA): TGTGCCATCAGTGAGTCGGCTCCTGAGACCCAGTACTTC. The V gene is TRBV10-3, the J gene TRBJ2-5, with unresolved D. Trimming shortened V by 0 bases and J by 5 bases, and 7 bases separated the two germline ends. The CDR3 is 13 amino acids. The germline V gene encodes CDR1 ENHRY and CDR2 SYGVKD.

Ten or more counts support this clonotype. The rearrangement uses TRBV6-1 and TRBJ1-2; unclear D gene. V was shortened by 7 bases and J by 4 bases, with 13 bases between the two germline ends. This CDR3 region has 13 residues. The germline V gene encodes CDR1 MNHNS and CDR2 SASEGT. CDR3 amino acids: CASKVRTLYGYTF. The CDR3 DNA reads TGTGCCAGCAAGGTCCGGACCCTCTATGGCTACACCTTC.

The chain links TRBV28 to TRBJ2-5; 9 bases map to TRBD1. The CDR3 covers 15 residues. V trimming: 2 bases; J trimming: 3 bases; junction bases outside the gene matches: 4. Per germline, CDR1 MDHEN and CDR2 SYDVKM. DNA of the CDR3: TGTGCCAGCAGTTTAGTGGACAGGGGAAAAGAGACCCAGTACTTC. Its protein product is CASSLVDRGKETQYF.

This clonotype was seen a few times. V gene TRBV7-2 combines with J gene TRBJ2-7; D is perhaps TRBD2 (5 bases). The CDR3 runs to 14 residues. Germline values: CDR1 SGHTA, CDR2 FQGNSA. Trimming removed 3 bases from V and 3 bases from J, with 12 bases in between. The CDR3 DNA reads TGTGCCAGCAGCTTTGGAGGAGCCTACTACGAGCAGTACGTC. Its translation is CASSFGGAYYEQYV.

This clonotype was seen repeatedly, ten times or more. The rearrangement uses TRBV7-2 and TRBJ1-6; weak D call: TRBD1 (6 bases). This CDR3 is 14 amino acids long. Germline V gives CDR1 SGHTA, CDR2 FQGNSA. The ends were cut back, 2 bases at V and 9 bases at J, with 11 bases in the middle. The CDR3 DNA sequence: TGTGCCAGCAGCTTAACAGGGCGAGCTTCACCCCTCCACTTT. Its translation: CASSLTGRASPLHF.